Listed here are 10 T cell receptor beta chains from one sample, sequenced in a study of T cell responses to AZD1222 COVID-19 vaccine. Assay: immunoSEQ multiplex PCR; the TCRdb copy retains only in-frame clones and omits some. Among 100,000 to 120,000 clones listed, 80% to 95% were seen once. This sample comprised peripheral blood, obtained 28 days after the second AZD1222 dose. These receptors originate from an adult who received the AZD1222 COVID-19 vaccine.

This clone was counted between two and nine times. The CDR3 DNA reads as TGTGCCAGCAGTGAGCAAGGGAGGGGGCTGAGTGAAAAACTGTTTTTT. Amino acid sequence: CASSEQGRGLSEKLFF. This sequence joins TRBV6-1 and TRBJ1-4, with 7 bases that match TRBD1. After removal of 3 bases from V and 7 bases from J, the junction contained 11 bases not matched to a gene. Germline V gene sequence: CDR1 MNHNS, CDR2 SASEGT. CDR3 length: 16 residues.

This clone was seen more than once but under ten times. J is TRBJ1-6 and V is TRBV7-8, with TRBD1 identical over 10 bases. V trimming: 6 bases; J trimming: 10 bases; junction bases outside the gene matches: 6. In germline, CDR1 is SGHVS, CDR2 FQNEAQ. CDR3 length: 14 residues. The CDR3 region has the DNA TGTGCCAGCAGATCCGGGACAGGGGAATCACCCCTCCACTTT. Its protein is CASRSGTGESPLHF.

The CDR3 here is CASSVVAEAGEQYF. In DNA form, the CDR3 reads TGTGCCAGCAGCGTAGTAGCAGAAGCGGGGGAGCAGTATTTT. The rearrangement uses TRBV9 and TRBJ2-3; 8 bases agree with TRBD2. The V and J ends lost 0 bases and 11 bases, in that order; junction bases with no gene match: 8. CDR3 length: 14 amino acids. Germline V CDR1 and CDR2: SGDLS, YYNGEE.

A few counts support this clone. CDR3 residues: CASSQQDTQYF. CDR3 DNA: TGTGCCAGCAGCCAACAAGATACGCAGTATTTT. The chain has TRBV3-1 (or the pseudogene TRBV3-2) and TRBJ2-3; D not resolved. Germline CDR1 is LGHDT and CDR2 is YNNKEL (reference sequence). Trimming cost V 2 bases and J 5 bases, with 2 bases left between them. The CDR3 has 11 amino acids.

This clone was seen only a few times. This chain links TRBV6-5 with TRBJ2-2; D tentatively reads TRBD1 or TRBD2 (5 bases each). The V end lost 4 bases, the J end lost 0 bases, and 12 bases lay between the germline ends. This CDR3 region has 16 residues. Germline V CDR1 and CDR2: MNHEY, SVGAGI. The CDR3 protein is CASSWPGRTNTGELFF. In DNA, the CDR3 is TGTGCCAGCAGTTGGCCGGGACGAACGAACACCGGGGAGCTGTTTTTT.

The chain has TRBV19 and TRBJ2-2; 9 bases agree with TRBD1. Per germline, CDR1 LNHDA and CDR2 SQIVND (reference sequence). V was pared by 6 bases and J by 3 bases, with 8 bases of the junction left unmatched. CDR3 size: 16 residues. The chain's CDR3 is CASSPGQGWDTGELFF. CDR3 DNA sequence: TGTGCCAGTAGCCCAGGACAGGGGTGGGACACCGGGGAGCTGTTTTTT.

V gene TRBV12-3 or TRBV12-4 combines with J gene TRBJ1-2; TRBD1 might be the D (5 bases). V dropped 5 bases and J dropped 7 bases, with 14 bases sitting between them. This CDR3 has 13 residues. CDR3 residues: CASSPGSRSGYTF. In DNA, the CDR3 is TGTGCCAGCAGTCCAGGGTCGAGGAGTGGCTACACCTTC.

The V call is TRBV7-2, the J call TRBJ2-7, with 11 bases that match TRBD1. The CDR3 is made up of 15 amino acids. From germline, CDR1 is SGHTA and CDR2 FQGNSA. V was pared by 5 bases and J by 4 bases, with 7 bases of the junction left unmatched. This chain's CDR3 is CASSLRGQGAYEQYF. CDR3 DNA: TGTGCCAGCAGCCTCCGAGGACAGGGGGCGTACGAGCAGTACTTC.

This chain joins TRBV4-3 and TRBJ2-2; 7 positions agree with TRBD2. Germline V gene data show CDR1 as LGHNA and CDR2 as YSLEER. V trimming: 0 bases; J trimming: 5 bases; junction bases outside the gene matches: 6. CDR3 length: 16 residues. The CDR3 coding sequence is TGCGCCAGCAGCCAAGACTGGGGGGGTAAGACCGGGGAGCTGTTTTTT. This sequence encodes CASSQDWGGKTGELFF.

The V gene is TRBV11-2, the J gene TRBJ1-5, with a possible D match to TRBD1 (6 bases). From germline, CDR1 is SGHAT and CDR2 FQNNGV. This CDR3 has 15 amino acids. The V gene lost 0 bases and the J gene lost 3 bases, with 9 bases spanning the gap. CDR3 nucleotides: TGTGCCAGCAGCTTAGATGGGGGGCCCAATCAGCCCCAGCATTTT. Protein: CASSLDGGPNQPQHF.